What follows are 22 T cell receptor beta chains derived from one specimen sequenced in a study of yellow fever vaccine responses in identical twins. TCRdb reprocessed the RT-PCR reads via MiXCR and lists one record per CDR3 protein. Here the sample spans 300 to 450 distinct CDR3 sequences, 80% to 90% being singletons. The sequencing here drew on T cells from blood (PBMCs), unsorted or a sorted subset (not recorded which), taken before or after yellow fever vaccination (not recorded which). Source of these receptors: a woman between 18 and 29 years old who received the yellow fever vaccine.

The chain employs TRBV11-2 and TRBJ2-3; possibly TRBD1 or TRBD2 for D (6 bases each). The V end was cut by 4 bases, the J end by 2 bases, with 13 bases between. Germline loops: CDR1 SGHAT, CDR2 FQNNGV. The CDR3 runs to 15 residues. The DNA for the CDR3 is TGTGCCAGCAGCTCTTTGGGGGGCCTCACAGATACGCAGTATTTT. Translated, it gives CASSSLGGLTDTQYF.

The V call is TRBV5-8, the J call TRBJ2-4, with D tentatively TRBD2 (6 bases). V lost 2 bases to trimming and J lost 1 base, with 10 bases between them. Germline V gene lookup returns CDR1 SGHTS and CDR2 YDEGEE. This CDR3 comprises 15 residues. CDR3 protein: CASSFREHAKNIQYF. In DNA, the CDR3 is TGTGCCAGCAGCTTCCGGGAGCATGCCAAAAACATTCAGTACTTC.

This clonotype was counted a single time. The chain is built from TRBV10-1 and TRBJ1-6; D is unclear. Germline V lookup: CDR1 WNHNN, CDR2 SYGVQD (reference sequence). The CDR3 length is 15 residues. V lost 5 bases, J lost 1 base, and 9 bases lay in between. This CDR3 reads CASSPRESYNSPLHF. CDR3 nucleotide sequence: TGCGCCAGCAGTCCAAGAGAATCCTATAATTCACCCCTCCACTTT.

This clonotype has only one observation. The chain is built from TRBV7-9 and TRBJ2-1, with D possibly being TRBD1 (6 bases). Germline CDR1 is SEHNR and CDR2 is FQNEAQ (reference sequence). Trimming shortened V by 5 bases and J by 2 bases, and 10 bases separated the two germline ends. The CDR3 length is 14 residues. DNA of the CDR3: TGTGCCAGCAGCCACGGGACAACCTACAATGAGCAGTTCTTC. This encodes CASSHGTTYNEQFF.

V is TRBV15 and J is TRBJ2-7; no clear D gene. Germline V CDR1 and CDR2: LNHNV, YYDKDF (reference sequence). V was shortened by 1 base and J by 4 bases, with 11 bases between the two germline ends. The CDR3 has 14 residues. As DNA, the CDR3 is TGTGCCACCAGCAGAGTCCGGAGCGCTTACGAGCAGTACTTC. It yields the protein CATSRVRSAYEQYF.

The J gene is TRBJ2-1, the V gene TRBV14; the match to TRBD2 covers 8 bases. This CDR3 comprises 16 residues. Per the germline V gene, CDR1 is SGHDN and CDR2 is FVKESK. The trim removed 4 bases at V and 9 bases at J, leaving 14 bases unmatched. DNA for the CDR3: TGTGCCAGCAGCCTCCTACCGGGACTAGGTTTTTCTGAGCAGTTCTTC. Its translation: CASSLLPGLGFSEQFF.

CDR3 bases: TGTGCCACCAGCAGAGTCGGGAGCGGAAATGAGCAGTTCTTC. It translates to CATSRVGSGNEQFF. The gene calls are TRBV15 and TRBJ2-1, with D tentatively TRBD2 (6 bases). This CDR3 contains 14 residues. The germline V gene has CDR1 LNHNV and CDR2 YYDKDF (reference sequence). V was cut by 1 base and J by 7 bases, with 11 bases left in between. The complete variable domain, with remaining parts taken from reference TRBV15 and TRBJ2-1, reads DAMVIQNPRYQVTQFGKPVTLSCSQTLNHNVMYWYQQKSSQAPKLLFHYYDKDFNNEADTPDNFQSRRPNTSFCFLDIRSPGLGDTAMYLCATSRVGSGNEQFFGPGTRLTVL.

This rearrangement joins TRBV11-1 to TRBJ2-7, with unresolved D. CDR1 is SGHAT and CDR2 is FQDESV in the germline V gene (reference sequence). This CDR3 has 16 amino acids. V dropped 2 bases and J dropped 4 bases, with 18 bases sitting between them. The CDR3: CASSLIKDTQRYEQYF. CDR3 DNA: TGTGCCAGCAGCTTAATAAAAGACACCCAGAGGTACGAGCAGTACTTC.

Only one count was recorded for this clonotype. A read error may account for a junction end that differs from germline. This chain's CDR3 is CASSLRQGDQPQHF. The CDR3 DNA follows: TGTGCTAGCAGCTTAAGACAGGGCGATCAGCCCCAGCATTTT. V usage is TRBV7-7 and J usage is TRBJ1-5; 7 bases fit TRBD1. This CDR3 has 14 amino acids. The V gene's germline CDR1 is SSHAT and CDR2 FNYEAQ (reference sequence). Combining the CDR3 with reference TRBV7-7 and TRBJ1-5 gives the whole variable domain GAGVSQSPRYKVTKRGQDVTLRCDPISSHATLYWYQQALGQGPEFLTYFNYEAQPDKSGLPSDRFSAERPEGSISTLTIQRTEQRDSAMYRCASSLRQGDQPQHFGDGTRLSIL.

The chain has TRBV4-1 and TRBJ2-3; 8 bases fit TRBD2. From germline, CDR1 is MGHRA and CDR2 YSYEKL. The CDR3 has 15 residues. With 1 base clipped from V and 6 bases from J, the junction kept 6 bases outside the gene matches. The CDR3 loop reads CASSQVGGGLDTQYF. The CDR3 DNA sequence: TGCGCCAGCAGCCAAGTCGGGGGGGGTTTGGATACGCAGTATTTT.

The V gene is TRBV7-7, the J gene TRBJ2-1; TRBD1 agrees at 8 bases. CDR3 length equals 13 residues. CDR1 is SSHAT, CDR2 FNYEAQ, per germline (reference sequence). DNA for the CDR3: TGTGCTAGCTCGCAGGGGGCGTACAATGAGCAGTTCTTC. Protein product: CASSQGAYNEQFF.

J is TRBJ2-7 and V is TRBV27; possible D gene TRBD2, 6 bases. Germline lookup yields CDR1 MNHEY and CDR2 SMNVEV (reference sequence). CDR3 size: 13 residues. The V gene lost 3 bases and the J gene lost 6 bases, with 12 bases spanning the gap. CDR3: CASSLGGVIEQYF. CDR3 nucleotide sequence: TGTGCCAGCAGTTTGGGCGGGGTAATCGAGCAGTACTTC.

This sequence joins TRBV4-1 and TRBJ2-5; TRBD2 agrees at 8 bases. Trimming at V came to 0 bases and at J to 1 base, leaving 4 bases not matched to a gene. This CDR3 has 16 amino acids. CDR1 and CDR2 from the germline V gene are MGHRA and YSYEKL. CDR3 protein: CASSQESLAGQETQYF. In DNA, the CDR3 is TGCGCCAGCAGCCAAGAGTCCCTAGCGGGCCAAGAGACCCAGTACTTC.

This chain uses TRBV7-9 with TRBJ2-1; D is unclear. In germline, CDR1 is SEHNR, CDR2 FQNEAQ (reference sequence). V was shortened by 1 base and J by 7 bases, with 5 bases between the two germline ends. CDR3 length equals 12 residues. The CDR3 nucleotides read TGTGCCAGCAGCTTAGAAGGGAATGAGCAGTTCTTC. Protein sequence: CASSLEGNEQFF.

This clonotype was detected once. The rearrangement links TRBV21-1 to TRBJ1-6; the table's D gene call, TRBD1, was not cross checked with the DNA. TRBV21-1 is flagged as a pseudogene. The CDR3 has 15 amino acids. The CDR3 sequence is CASNDLRGPNSPLHF. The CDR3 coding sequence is TGTGCCAGCAACGACCTCAGGGGTCCCAATTCACCCCTCCACTTT.

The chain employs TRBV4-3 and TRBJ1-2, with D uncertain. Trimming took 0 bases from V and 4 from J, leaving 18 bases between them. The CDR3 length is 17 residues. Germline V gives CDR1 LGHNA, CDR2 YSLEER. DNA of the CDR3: TGCGCCAGCAGCCAAGACGGGTTTGCGGGAGCAAGCTATGGCTACACCTTC. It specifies CASSQDGFAGASYGYTF.

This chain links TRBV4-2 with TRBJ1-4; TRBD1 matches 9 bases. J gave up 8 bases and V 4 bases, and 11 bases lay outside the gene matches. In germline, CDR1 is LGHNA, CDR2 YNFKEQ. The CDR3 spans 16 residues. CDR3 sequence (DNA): TGTGCCAGCAGCCCTAACTACGGGACAGGGCTAGAAAAACTGTTTTTT. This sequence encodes CASSPNYGTGLEKLFF.

The CDR3 reads CASAITGTANEKLFF. The CDR3 coding sequence is TGTGCCAGCGCTATAACCGGGACAGCTAATGAAAAACTGTTTTTT. V and J are TRBV11-1 and TRBJ1-4; 7 nucleotides match TRBD1. V was clipped by 8 bases and J by 3 bases; unmatched bases: 9. Germline-derived CDR1 and CDR2 are SGHAT and FQDESV (reference sequence). The CDR3 is 15 residues long. The full variable domain, with the rest looked up from reference TRBV11-1 and TRBJ1-4, is EAEVAQSPRYKITEKSQAVAFWCDPISGHATLYWYRQILGQGPELLVQFQDESVVDDSQLPKDRFSAERLKGVDSTLKIQPAELGDSAMYLCASAITGTANEKLFFGSGTQLSVL.

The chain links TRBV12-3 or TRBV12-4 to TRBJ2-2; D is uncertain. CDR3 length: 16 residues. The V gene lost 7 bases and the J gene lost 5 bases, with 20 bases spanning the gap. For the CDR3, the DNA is TGTGCCAGCAACTACCCCCCCTCGAGAGAGACCGGGGAGCTGTTTTTT. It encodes CASNYPPSRETGELFF.

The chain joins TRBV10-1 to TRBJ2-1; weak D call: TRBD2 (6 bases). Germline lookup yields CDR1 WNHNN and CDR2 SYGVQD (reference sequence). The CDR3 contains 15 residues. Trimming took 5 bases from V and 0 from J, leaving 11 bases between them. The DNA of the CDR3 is TGCGCCAGCAGTCGGGACTTGGGCTCCTACAATGAGCAGTTCTTC. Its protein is CASSRDLGSYNEQFF.

CDR3 residues: CASSQIPDSQETQYF. CDR3 in DNA: TGCGCCAGCAGCCAAATACCGGACAGCCAAGAGACCCAGTACTTC. The rearrangement links TRBV4-1 to TRBJ2-5, with D possibly TRBD1 on 6 matching bases. Trimming pared 2 bases from V and 1 base from J, leaving 11 bases between. This CDR3 has 15 amino acids. The germline CDR1 and CDR2 sequences are MGHRA and YSYEKL.

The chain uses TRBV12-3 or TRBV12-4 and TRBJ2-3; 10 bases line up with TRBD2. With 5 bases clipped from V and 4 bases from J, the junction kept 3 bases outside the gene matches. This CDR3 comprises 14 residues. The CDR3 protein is CASSRLAGADTQYF. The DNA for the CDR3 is TGTGCCAGCAGTCGACTAGCGGGTGCAGATACGCAGTATTTT.